A single sample is the source of the 23 T cell receptor beta chains below, sequenced in a study of T cells in Graves' hyperthyroidism and ophthalmopathy. TCR beta CDR3 region amplification was performed from RNA transcripts. TCR CDR3 regions were first amplified by RT-PCR with HTBI primers. Via MiXCR, TCRdb re-called the multiplex PCR reads, giving one row per CDR3 protein. Among fewer than 450,000 distinct CDR3 sequences, roughly 15% were seen once, and the ten largest hold under 25%. Specimen: blood. The receptors stem from a woman aged 60-70 years with Graves' ophthalmopathy.

This clonotype was counted only a few times. J is TRBJ2-5 and V is TRBV15; TRBD1 aligns across 7 bases. The ends lost 1 base at V and 2 bases at J; junction bases unmatched: 4. The germline V gene has CDR1 LNHNV and CDR2 YYDKDF (reference sequence). The CDR3 contains 15 residues. Here the CDR3 DNA reads TGTGCCACCAGCAGAGGGACAGGCTTGCAAGAGACCCAGTACTTC. As protein: CATSRGTGLQETQYF.

This rearrangement joins TRBV4-1 to TRBJ2-1; tentatively, D is TRBD2 (6 bases). CDR1 is MGHRA, CDR2 YSYEKL, per germline. Between the trimmed V and J ends, which lost 5 bases and 5 bases, there was a span of 19 bases. This CDR3 has 16 residues. The CDR3 nucleotides read TGCGCCAGCAGCAAACTCGGGAGTCCCGGTAACAATGAGCAGTTCTTC. Amino acid sequence: CASSKLGSPGNNEQFF.

This clonotype was recorded many times. The chain combines TRBV29-1 with TRBJ2-5; tentatively, D is TRBD1 or TRBD2 (6 bases each). The germline V gene has CDR1 SQVTM and CDR2 ANQGSEA. The V end lost 7 bases, the J end lost 5 bases, and 23 bases lay between the germline ends. The length of the CDR3 is 15 residues. This CDR3 reads CSGRRRRGEAETQYF. CDR3 DNA: TGCAGCGGCCGAAGGCGTAGGGGGGAGGCTGAGACCCAGTACTTC. Variable domain in full (rest from reference TRBV29-1 and TRBJ2-5): SAVISQKPSRDICQRGTSLTIQCQVDSQVTMMFWYRQQPGQSLTLIATANQGSEATYESGFVIDKFPISRPNLTFSTLTVSNMSPEDSSIYLCSGRRRRGEAETQYFGPGTRLLVL.

The chain combines TRBV29-1 with TRBJ1-1; 9 bases are a match to TRBD1. Germline V lookup: CDR1 SQVTM, CDR2 ANQGSEA. This CDR3 has 13 residues. The V gene end was trimmed by 7 bases and the J gene end by 1 base; junction bases not matched to a gene: 4. Here the CDR3 DNA reads TGCAGCGGCCACAGGGGGCCGAACACTGAAGCTTTCTTT. Translated: CSGHRGPNTEAFF. Supplemented by reference TRBV29-1 and TRBJ1-1, the full variable domain reads SAVISQKPSRDICQRGTSLTIQCQVDSQVTMMFWYRQQPGQSLTLIATANQGSEATYESGFVIDKFPISRPNLTFSTLTVSNMSPEDSSIYLCSGHRGPNTEAFFGQGTRLTVV.

In its sample, this clonotype was seen many times. The chain uses TRBV15 and TRBJ2-1, with D tentatively TRBD1 (6 bases). CDR3 length equals 17 residues. The germline V gene has CDR1 LNHNV and CDR2 YYDKDF (reference sequence). V lost 0 bases to trimming and J lost 3 bases, with 15 bases between them. CDR3 sequence: CATSRDKQGRGYNEQFF. As DNA, the CDR3 is TGTGCCACCAGCAGAGATAAGCAAGGCAGGGGCTACAATGAGCAGTTCTTC.

This clonotype has at least ten counts. The chain is built from TRBV11-2 and TRBJ2-5; D is unclear. V lost 5 bases and J 2 bases, leaving 15 bases between the germline ends. This CDR3 spans 15 amino acids. The germline CDR1 and CDR2 sequences are SGHAT and FQNNGV. CDR3 DNA sequence: TGTGCCAGCAGCCGGCGCGGCGGAGCGCAAGAGACCCAGTACTTC. This gives the protein CASSRRGGAQETQYF.

The CDR3 DNA reads as TGTGCCAGCAGTGAAGCGCGCAGGGGTACCGAAAATTCACCCCTCCACTTT. It encodes CASSEARRGTENSPLHF. This sequence joins TRBV2 and TRBJ1-6, with D possibly being TRBD1 (6 bases). Trimming removed 0 bases at V and 7 bases at J, with 16 bases between. CDR1 is SNHLY, CDR2 FYNNEI, per germline. This CDR3 has 17 residues.

This clonotype came up many times. The chain carries TRBV28 and TRBJ2-7, with D possibly being TRBD2 (7 bases). The CDR3 contains 14 residues. Between the trimmed V and J ends, which lost 6 bases and 3 bases, there was a span of 15 bases. Germline CDR1 is MDHEN and CDR2 is SYDVKM. The CDR3, as DNA: TGTGCCAGCAGAGAGGGGGGGGCTAGCTACGAGCAGTACTTC. Protein: CASREGGASYEQYF.

This clonotype was recorded at least ten times. The chain recombines TRBV7-2 with TRBJ1-5; D ambiguous. V gave up 5 bases and J gave up 8 bases, with 10 bases separating them. Germline assignment: CDR1 SGHTA and CDR2 FQGNSA. The CDR3 totals 12 residues. CDR3 nucleotides: TGTGCCAGCAGCCAATATCCCGAGCCCCAGCATTTT. Protein product: CASSQYPEPQHF.

The chain is built from TRBV29-1 and TRBJ2-3; TRBD2 might be the D (7 bases). The CDR3 extends over 14 amino acids. The germline CDR1 and CDR2 sequences are SQVTM and ANQGSEA. V gave up 3 bases and J gave up 8 bases, with 18 bases separating them. The CDR3 sequence: CSVESVPRGGTQYF. CDR3 nucleotides: TGCAGCGTTGAGTCGGTGCCTAGGGGGGGTACGCAGTATTTT.

This clonotype appeared many times. The genes are TRBV28 and TRBJ1-2; D is perhaps TRBD1 (5 bases). The CDR3 covers 15 residues. Per the germline V gene, CDR1 is MDHEN and CDR2 is SYDVKM. Trimming pared 3 bases from V and 1 base from J, leaving 12 bases between. CDR3 DNA: TGTGCCAGCAGTTTCGGGGGTGAGGGTAACTATGGCTACACCTTC. Protein product: CASSFGGEGNYGYTF.

This clonotype was observed many times. The rearrangement uses TRBV6-2 or TRBV6-3 and TRBJ2-7; 9 bases map to TRBD2. With V trimmed by 7 bases and J by 6 bases, 19 bases remained unmatched. The V gene's germline CDR1 is MNHEY and CDR2 SVGEGT. This CDR3 spans 17 amino acids. CDR3 DNA sequence: TGTGCCAGCACCGAAGCCCTAGGCGGGAGGGCCCCCCTCGAGCAGTACTTC. It yields the protein CASTEALGGRAPLEQYF.

This clonotype was observed a handful of times. The V gene is TRBV19, the J gene TRBJ2-3; TRBD1 might be the D (5 bases). CDR1 and CDR2 (germline): LNHDA, SQIVND (reference sequence). Trimming removed 4 bases at V and 6 bases at J, with 17 bases between. This CDR3 spans 15 amino acids. The CDR3 DNA reads TGTGCCAGTAGTAGCTGGCAGGGCGTGTCGGATACGCAGTATTTT. Translation gives CASSSWQGVSDTQYF.

This clonotype was recorded a few times. The chain joins TRBV7-9 to TRBJ2-7; TRBD2 aligns across 8 bases. The CDR3 contains 15 residues. CDR1 is SEHNR, CDR2 FQNEAQ, per germline (reference sequence). The junction had 9 bases not matched to a gene; V was cut back by 5 bases and J by 3 bases. CDR3 loop: CASSPSGPAFYEQYF. CDR3 nucleotide sequence: TGTGCCAGCAGCCCTAGCGGGCCCGCATTCTACGAGCAGTACTTC.

This clonotype was counted between two and nine times. The chain has TRBV6-1 and TRBJ1-2; D unresolved. CDR3 length: 11 residues. Trimming shortened V by 10 bases and J by 4 bases, and 10 bases separated the two germline ends. Germline CDR1 is MNHNS and CDR2 is SASEGT. The CDR3 is CATLGTYGYTF. The CDR3 region has the DNA TGTGCCACCCTGGGAACCTATGGCTACACCTTC.

This clonotype was found many times. The chain is built from TRBV11-2 and TRBJ2-1; a weak D match, TRBD1 (6 bases). This CDR3 is built from 15 residues. V was clipped by 4 bases and J by 4 bases, with 14 bases between them. Germline V gene lookup returns CDR1 SGHAT and CDR2 FQNNGV. CDR3 sequence (DNA): TGTGCCAGCAGCTCCACAGGGTCAGTTTACAATGAGCAGTTCTTC. This codes for CASSSTGSVYNEQFF.

This chain joins TRBV20-1 and TRBJ1-1, with D possibly being TRBD1 (5 bases). The ends were cut back, 4 bases at V and 3 bases at J, with 15 bases in the middle. Germline V gives CDR1 DFQATT, CDR2 SNEGSKA (reference sequence). The CDR3 consists of 14 residues. In DNA, the CDR3 is TGCAGTGCTACCGTGCCGCCAGGGTACACTGAAGCTTTCTTT. Protein sequence: CSATVPPGYTEAFF.

This clonotype has a count of ten or more. CDR3: CASSVVGHRELFF. CDR3 sequence (DNA): TGTGCCAGCAGCGTAGTGGGACATCGGGAGCTGTTTTTT. The rearrangement joins TRBV9 to TRBJ2-2; D is perhaps TRBD1 (6 bases). V lost 0 bases and J 9 bases, leaving 9 bases between the germline ends. The CDR3 sequence is 13 residues long. Germline CDR1 reads SGDLS; CDR2 reads YYNGEE.

This clonotype was counted a single time. A read error may explain this, as a much larger clone is one base away. The chain joins TRBV5-1 to TRBJ2-1, with 9 bases that match TRBD2. The V and J ends lost 0 bases and 4 bases, in that order; junction bases with no gene match: 5. The length of the CDR3 is 16 residues. Looked up from germline, CDR1 is SGHRS and CDR2 is YFSETQ. In nucleotides, the CDR3 is TGCGCCAGCAGCTTGGACCTAGCGGGACCATACAATGAGCAGTTCTTC. Translation gives CASSLDLAGPYNEQFF.

V is TRBV29-1 and J is TRBJ2-7, with 11 bases aligning to TRBD2. V lost 7 bases, J lost 1 base, and 12 bases stayed unmatched. The CDR3 sequence is 16 residues long. The germline V gene encodes CDR1 SQVTM and CDR2 ANQGSEA. The CDR3 sequence: CSATGTSGGSSYEQYF. CDR3 in DNA: TGCAGCGCAACCGGGACTAGCGGAGGCTCGTCCTACGAGCAGTACTTC.

This clonotype has ten or more counts. This chain joins TRBV7-3 and TRBJ2-5; a possible D gene is TRBD2 (5 bases). Per germline, CDR1 SGHTA and CDR2 FQGTGA. The ends were cut back, 5 bases at V and 1 base at J, with 14 bases in the middle. The CDR3 has 15 amino acids. CDR3 sequence (DNA): TGTGCCAGCAGCCAGGATGCAGGACTCCAAGAGACCCAGTACTTC. Its protein product is CASSQDAGLQETQYF.

This clonotype was counted ten times or more. V gene TRBV20-1 combines with J gene TRBJ1-6; 8 bases line up with TRBD1. The ends lost 6 bases at V and 8 bases at J; junction bases unmatched: 12. The CDR3 spans 15 residues. Looked up from germline, CDR1 is DFQATT and CDR2 is SNEGSKA (reference sequence). This chain's CDR3 is CSATPTGTGDSPLHF. DNA for the CDR3: TGCAGTGCCACCCCGACCGGGACAGGAGATTCACCCCTCCACTTT.

This clonotype was seen a few times. It may be a read error: a sequence one base away is much more abundant. The chain is built from TRBV5-4 and TRBJ2-2; 8 bases align to TRBD1. With V trimmed by 3 bases and J by 6 bases, 1 base remained unmatched. Germline CDR1 reads SGHNT; CDR2 reads YYREEE (reference sequence). The CDR3 is 13 amino acids. CDR3 amino acids: CASSYRGAGELFF. The CDR3 coding sequence is TGTGCCAGCAGCTACAGGGGGGCCGGGGAGCTGTTTTTT.